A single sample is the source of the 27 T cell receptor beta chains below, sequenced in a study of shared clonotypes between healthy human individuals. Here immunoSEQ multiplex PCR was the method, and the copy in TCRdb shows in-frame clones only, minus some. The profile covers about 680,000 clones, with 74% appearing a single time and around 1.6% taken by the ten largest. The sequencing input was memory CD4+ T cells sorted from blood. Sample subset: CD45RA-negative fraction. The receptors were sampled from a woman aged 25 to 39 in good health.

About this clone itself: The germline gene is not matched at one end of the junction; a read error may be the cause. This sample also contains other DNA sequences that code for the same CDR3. DNA of the CDR3: TGTGCCAGCAGTTATGGACTAGCTTCGAACACTGGGGAGCTGTTTTTT. This translates into CASSYGLASNTGELFF. This rearrangement joins TRBV27 to TRBJ2-2, with 8 bases identical to TRBD2. This CDR3 comprises 16 residues. The V gene's germline CDR1 is MNHEY and CDR2 SMNVEV (reference sequence).

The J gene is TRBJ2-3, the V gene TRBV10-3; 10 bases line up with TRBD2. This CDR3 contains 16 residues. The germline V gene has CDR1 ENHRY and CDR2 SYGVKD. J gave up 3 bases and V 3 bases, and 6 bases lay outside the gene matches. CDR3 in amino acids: CAISDGLAGATDTQYF. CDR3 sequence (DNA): TGTGCCATCAGTGATGGGCTAGCGGGAGCAACAGATACGCAGTATTTT.

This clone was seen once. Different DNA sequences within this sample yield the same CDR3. The CDR3 DNA reads TGTGCCTGGTCTCCGGGCGCGAGCTCCTACAATGAGCAGTTCTTC. Translation: CAWSPGASSYNEQFF. The chain employs TRBV30 and TRBJ2-1, with D uncertain. The CDR3 runs to 15 residues. V was trimmed by 5 bases and J by 0 bases, leaving 14 bases between them. Germline CDR1 is GTSNPN and CDR2 is SVGIG (reference sequence).

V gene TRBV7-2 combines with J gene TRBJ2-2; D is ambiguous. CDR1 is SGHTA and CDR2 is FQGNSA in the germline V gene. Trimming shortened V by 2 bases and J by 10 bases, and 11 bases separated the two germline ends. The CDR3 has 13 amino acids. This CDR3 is CASSLFYPEELFF. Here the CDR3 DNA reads TGTGCCAGCAGCTTATTTTACCCTGAGGAGCTGTTTTTT.

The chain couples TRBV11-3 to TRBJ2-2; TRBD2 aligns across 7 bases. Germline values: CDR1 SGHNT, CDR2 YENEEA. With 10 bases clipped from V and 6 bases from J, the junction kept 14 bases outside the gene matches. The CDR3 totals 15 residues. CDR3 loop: CATTGRLVRPGELFF. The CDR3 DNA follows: TGTGCCACCACCGGGAGGCTAGTTCGTCCCGGGGAGCTGTTTTTT.

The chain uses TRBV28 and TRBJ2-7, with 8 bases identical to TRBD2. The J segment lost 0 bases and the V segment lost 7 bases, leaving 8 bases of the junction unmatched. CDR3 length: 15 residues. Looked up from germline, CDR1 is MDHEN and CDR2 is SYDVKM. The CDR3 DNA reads TGTGCCAGCACCGAAAGGGGGACTAGCTCCTACGAGCAGTACTTC. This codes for CASTERGTSSYEQYF.

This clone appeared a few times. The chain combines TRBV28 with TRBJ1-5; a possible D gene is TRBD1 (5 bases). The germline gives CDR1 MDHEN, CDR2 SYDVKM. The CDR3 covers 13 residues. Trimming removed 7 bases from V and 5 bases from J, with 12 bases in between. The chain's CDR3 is CASKGQEDQPQHF. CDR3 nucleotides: TGTGCCAGCAAGGGGCAGGAAGATCAGCCCCAGCATTTT.

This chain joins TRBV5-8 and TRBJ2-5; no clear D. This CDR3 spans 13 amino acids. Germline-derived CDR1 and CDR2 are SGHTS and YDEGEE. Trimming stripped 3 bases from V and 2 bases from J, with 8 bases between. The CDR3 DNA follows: TGTGCCAGCAGCTATTTCGGACAAGAGACCCAGTACTTC. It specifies CASSYFGQETQYF.

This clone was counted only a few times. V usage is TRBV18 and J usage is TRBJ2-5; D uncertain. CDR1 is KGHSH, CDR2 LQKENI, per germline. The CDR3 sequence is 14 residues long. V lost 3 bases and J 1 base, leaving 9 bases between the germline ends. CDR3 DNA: TGTGCCAGCTCACCCCGGCCGACCCAAGAGACCCAGTACTTC. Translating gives CASSPRPTQETQYF.

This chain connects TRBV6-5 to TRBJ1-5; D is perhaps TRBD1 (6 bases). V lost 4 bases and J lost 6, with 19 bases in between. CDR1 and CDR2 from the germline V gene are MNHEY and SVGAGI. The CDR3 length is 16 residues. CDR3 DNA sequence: TGTGCCAGCAGTTTCGGCCCCGACAGGCGGGGTCAGCCCCAGCATTTT. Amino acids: CASSFGPDRRGQPQHF.

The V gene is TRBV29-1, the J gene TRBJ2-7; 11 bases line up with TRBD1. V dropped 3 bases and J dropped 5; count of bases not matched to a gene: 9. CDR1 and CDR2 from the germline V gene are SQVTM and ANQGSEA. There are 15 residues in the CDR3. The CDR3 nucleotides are TGCAGCGTTGACTCCCGGGACAGGGGGGCGGACGAGCAGTACTTC. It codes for CSVDSRDRGADEQYF.

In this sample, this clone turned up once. The chain's CDR3 is CASSLTGGPAQPQHF. The CDR3 DNA reads TGTGCCAGCAGCTTAACGGGCGGACCCGCGCAGCCCCAGCATTTT. This chain joins TRBV7-3 and TRBJ1-5, with D unclear. Trimming cost V 0 bases and J 7 bases, with 13 bases left between them. The V gene's germline CDR1 is SGHTA and CDR2 FQGTGA. The CDR3 length is 15 residues.

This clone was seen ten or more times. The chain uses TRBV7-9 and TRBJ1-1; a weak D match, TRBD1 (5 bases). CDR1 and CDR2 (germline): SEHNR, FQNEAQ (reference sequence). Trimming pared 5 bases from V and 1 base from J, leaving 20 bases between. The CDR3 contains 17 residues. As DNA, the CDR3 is TGTGCCAGCAGCGGTGCCCTAACACTTACAGGGAACACTGAAGCTTTCTTT. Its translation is CASSGALTLTGNTEAFF.

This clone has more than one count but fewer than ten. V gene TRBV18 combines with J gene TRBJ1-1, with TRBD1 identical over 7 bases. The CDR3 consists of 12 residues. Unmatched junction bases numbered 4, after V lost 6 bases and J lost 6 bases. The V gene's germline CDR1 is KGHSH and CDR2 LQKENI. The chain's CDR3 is CASSHDRAEAFF. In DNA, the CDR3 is TGTGCCAGCTCCCACGACAGGGCTGAAGCTTTCTTT. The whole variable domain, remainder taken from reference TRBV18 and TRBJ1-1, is NAGVMQNPRHLVRRRGQEARLRCSPMKGHSHVYWYRQLPEEGLKFMVYLQKENIIDESGMPKERFSAEFPKEGPSILRIQQVVRGDSAAYFCASSHDRAEAFFGQGTRLTVV.

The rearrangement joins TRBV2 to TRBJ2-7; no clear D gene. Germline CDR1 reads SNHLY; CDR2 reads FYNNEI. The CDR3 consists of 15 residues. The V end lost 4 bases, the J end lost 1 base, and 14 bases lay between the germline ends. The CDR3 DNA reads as TGTGCCAGCAGTGTACCAGCGTCATTATCCTACGAGCAGTACTTC. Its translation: CASSVPASLSYEQYF.

In DNA, the CDR3 is TGTGCCAGCAGTTCACCCGGGACAGGGGCGGGATACGAGCAGTACTTC. Translated, it gives CASSSPGTGAGYEQYF. This sequence joins TRBV28 and TRBJ2-7; the match to TRBD1 covers 10 bases. CDR3 length: 16 residues. From germline, CDR1 is MDHEN and CDR2 SYDVKM. J was trimmed by 4 bases and V by 4 bases; bases with no gene match: 10.

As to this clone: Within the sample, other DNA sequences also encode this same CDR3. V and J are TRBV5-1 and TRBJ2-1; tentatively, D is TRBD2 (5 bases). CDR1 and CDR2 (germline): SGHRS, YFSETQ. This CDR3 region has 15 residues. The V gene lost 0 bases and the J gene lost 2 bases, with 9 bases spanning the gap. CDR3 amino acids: CASSLAGETYNEQFF. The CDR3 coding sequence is TGCGCCAGCAGCTTGGCCGGGGAGACCTACAATGAGCAGTTCTTC.

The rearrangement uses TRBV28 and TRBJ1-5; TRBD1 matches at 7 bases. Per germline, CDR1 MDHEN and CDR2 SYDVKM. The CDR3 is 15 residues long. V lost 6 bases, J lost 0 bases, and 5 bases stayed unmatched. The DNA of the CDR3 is TGTGCCAGCAGGACCGGGACAGATAGCAATCAGCCCCAGCATTTT. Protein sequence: CASRTGTDSNQPQHF.

The CDR3: CASSRSRGMNTEAFF. In DNA, the CDR3 is TGTGCCAGTAGTAGATCCAGGGGGATGAACACTGAAGCTTTCTTT. The V and J genes are TRBV19 and TRBJ1-1, with 7 bases matching TRBD1. V shed 4 bases, J shed 0 bases, and the junction held 5 bases outside the gene matches. The germline V gene encodes CDR1 LNHDA and CDR2 SQIVND (reference sequence). This CDR3 comprises 15 residues.

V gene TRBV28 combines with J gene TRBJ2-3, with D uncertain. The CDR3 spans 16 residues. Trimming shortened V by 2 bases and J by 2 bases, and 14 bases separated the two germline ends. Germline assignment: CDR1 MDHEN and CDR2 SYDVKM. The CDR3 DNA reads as TGTGCCAGCAGTTTAGCATCGCGGAATCCCACAGATACGCAGTATTTT. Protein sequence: CASSLASRNPTDTQYF. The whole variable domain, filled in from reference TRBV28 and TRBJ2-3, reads DVKVTQSSRYLVKRTGEKVFLECVQDMDHENMFWYRQDPGLGLRLIYFSYDVKMKEKGDIPEGYSVSREKKERFSLILESASTNQTSMYLCASSLASRNPTDTQYFGPGTRLTVL.

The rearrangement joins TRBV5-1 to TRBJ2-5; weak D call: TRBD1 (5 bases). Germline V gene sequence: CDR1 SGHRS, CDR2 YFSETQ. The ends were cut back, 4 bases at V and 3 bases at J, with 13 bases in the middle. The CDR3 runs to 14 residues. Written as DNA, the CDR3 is TGCGCCAGCAGCACTGACAGTGGGAAAGAGACCCAGTACTTC. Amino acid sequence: CASSTDSGKETQYF.

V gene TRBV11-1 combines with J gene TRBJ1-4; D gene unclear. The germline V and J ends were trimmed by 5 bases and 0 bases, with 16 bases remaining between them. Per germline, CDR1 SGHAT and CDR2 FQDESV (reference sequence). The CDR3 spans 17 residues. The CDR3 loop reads CASSVIDHGPTNEKLFF. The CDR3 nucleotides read TGTGCCAGCAGCGTAATAGACCACGGGCCAACTAATGAAAAACTGTTTTTT.

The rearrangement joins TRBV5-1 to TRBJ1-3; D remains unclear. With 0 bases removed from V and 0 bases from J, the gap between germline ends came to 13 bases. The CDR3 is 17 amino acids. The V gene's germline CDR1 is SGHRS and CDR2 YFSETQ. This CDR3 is CASSLEYWGNSGNTIYF. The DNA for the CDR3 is TGCGCCAGCAGCTTGGAGTATTGGGGAAACTCTGGAAACACCATATATTTT. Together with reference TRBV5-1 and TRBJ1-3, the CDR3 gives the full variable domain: KAGVTQTPRYLIKTRGQQVTLSCSPISGHRSVSWYQQTPGQGLQFLFEYFSETQRNKGNFPGRFSGRQFSNSRSEMNVSTLELGDSALYLCASSLEYWGNSGNTIYFGEGSWLTVV.

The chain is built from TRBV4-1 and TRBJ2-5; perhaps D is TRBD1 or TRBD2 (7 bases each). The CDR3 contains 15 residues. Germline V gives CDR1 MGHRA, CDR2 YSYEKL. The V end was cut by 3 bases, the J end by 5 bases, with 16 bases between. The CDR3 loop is CASSQLNRGGETQYF. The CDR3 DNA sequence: TGCGCCAGCAGCCAGCTTAACAGGGGAGGGGAGACCCAGTACTTC.

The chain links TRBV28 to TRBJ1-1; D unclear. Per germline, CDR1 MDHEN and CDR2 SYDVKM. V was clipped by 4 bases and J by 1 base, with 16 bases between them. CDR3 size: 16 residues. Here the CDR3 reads CASSSPRNSRNTEAFF. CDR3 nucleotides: TGTGCCAGCAGTTCTCCCAGGAACTCGCGGAACACTGAAGCTTTCTTT. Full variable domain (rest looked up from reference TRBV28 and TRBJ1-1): DVKVTQSSRYLVKRTGEKVFLECVQDMDHENMFWYRQDPGLGLRLIYFSYDVKMKEKGDIPEGYSVSREKKERFSLILESASTNQTSMYLCASSSPRNSRNTEAFFGQGTRLTVV.

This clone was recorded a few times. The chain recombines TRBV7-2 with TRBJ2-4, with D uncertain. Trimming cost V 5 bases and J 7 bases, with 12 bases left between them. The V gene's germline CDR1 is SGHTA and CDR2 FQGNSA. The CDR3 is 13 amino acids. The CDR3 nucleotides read TGTGCCAGCAGCAACGGACCTGGGAACATTCAGTACTTC. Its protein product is CASSNGPGNIQYF.

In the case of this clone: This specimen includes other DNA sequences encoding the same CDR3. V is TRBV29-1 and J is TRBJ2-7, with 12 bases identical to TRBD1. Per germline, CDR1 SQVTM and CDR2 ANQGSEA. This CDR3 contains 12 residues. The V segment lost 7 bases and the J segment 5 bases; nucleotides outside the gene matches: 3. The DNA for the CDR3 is TGCAGCGCCGGGACAGGGGGCGACGAGCAGTACTTC. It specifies CSAGTGGDEQYF.